This T cell receptor (beta chain) was sequenced for a study of blood T cell repertoires in COVID-19. In the study overall: PBMCs, B-cell-depleted T cells, or T cells provided the cDNA or gDNA that made up the material.

Authors' data handling: Using reference gene primer amplification, nucleated cell counts were estimated. Produced via immunoSEQ multiplex PCR; TCRdb's table is partial and in-frame only. V and J calls and clone size are those listed in that table; D and trimming were worked out from the DNA. The sample contains over 100,000 clones, approximately 86% of which appear only once. There are 15 residues in the CDR3. Germline CDR1 GTSNPN, CDR2 SVGIG (reference sequence). V trimming: 5 bases; J trimming: 2 bases; junction bases outside the gene matches: 6. Source material: peripheral blood. The source is a woman between 70 and 85 years old with COVID-19, enrolled during active disease. The chain links TRBV30 to TRBJ2-7; 13 bases are shared with TRBD2. CDR3 sequence (DNA): TGTGCCTGGTCCAGGACTAGCGGGGGTCCCTACGAGCAGTACTTC. Residues: CAWSRTSGGPYEQYF.